Below are 14 T cell receptor beta chains sequenced from a single sample in a study of T cell changes during pregnancy in multiple sclerosis. The data were produced by immunoSEQ multiplex PCR, yet TCRdb's version contains in-frame clones alone and is incomplete. The profile covers tens of thousands of clones, with over 75% appearing a single time and roughly 1.5% taken by the ten largest. The sequenced sample was peripheral blood, obtained in the third trimester of pregnancy. The source of these receptors is a female donor with multiple sclerosis, enrolled in a pregnancy study.

V is TRBV7-9 and J is TRBJ2-1; 10 bases match TRBD2. There are 18 residues in the CDR3. Per germline, CDR1 SEHNR and CDR2 FQNEAQ (reference sequence). V was clipped by 2 bases and J by 1 base; unmatched bases: 8. CDR3 bases: TGTGCCAGCAGCTTATCCAGCGGGAGGGATGGGTCCTACAATGAGCAGTTCTTC. It specifies CASSLSSGRDGSYNEQFF.

This clone was seen just once. The rearrangement joins TRBV5-6 to TRBJ2-2; D perhaps matches TRBD1 (5 bases). The CDR3 is 15 amino acids. The germline V and J ends were trimmed by 4 bases and 1 base, with 11 bases remaining between them. Germline CDR1 and CDR2: SGHDT and YYEEEE. The CDR3 nucleotides read TGTGCCAGCAGCCGTATTGACAGGAACACCGGGGAGCTGTTTTTT. Amino acids: CASSRIDRNTGELFF.

The V call is TRBV19, the J call TRBJ2-7, with D maybe TRBD1 (5 bases). The CDR3 totals 14 residues. Trimming took 5 bases from V and 9 from J, leaving 20 bases between them. The germline V gene has CDR1 LNHDA and CDR2 SQIVND (reference sequence). CDR3 in amino acids: CASSGAAFSLLQYF. The CDR3 DNA follows: TGTGCCAGTAGTGGGGCGGCATTCTCGCTACTGCAGTACTTC.

This clone was counted once. The chain joins TRBV19 to TRBJ1-4; 7 positions agree with TRBD1. The CDR3 consists of 13 residues. In germline, CDR1 is LNHDA, CDR2 SQIVND (reference sequence). Trimming took 7 bases from V and 4 from J; bases not matched to a gene: 3. In nucleotides, the CDR3 is TGTGCCAGTACCGACAGGGTTAATGAAAAACTGTTTTTT. Translated, it gives CASTDRVNEKLFF.

The chain combines TRBV4-3 with TRBJ2-1; D unclear. V lost 0 bases and J 2 bases, leaving 11 bases between the germline ends. CDR3 length: 16 amino acids. Germline V gene lookup returns CDR1 LGHNA and CDR2 YSLEER. The CDR3 sequence is CASSQDRSVPYNEQFF. The CDR3 nucleotides are TGCGCCAGCAGCCAAGATCGTTCGGTGCCCTACAATGAGCAGTTCTTC.

The V gene is TRBV27, the J gene TRBJ1-1; D not certain. V lost 7 bases and J lost 0, with 12 bases in between. CDR1 is MNHEY and CDR2 is SMNVEV in the germline V gene (reference sequence). The CDR3 sequence is 14 residues long. The CDR3 protein is CASTPEGMNTEAFF. For the CDR3, the DNA is TGTGCCAGCACCCCGGAGGGTATGAACACTGAAGCTTTCTTT.

In this sample, this clone turned up once. The chain links TRBV11-1 to TRBJ1-1, with D unresolved. V lost 1 base and J 1 base, leaving 10 bases between the germline ends. CDR1 SGHAT and CDR2 FQDESV come from the germline V gene (reference sequence). This CDR3 is 15 amino acids long. The CDR3 reads CASSLGTHQNTEAFF. CDR3 nucleotides: TGTGCCAGCAGCTTAGGTACACACCAGAACACTGAAGCTTTCTTT. The whole variable domain, filled in from reference TRBV11-1 and TRBJ1-1, reads EAEVAQSPRYKITEKSQAVAFWCDPISGHATLYWYRQILGQGPELLVQFQDESVVDDSQLPKDRFSAERLKGVDSTLKIQPAELGDSAMYLCASSLGTHQNTEAFFGQGTRLTVV.

The genes are TRBV4-3 and TRBJ1-1; no firm D call. The CDR3 has 14 amino acids. V dropped 4 bases and J dropped 4 bases, with 13 bases sitting between them. Germline V CDR1 and CDR2: LGHNA, YSLEER. For the CDR3, the DNA is TGCGCCAGCAGCCGGACTAATATGGGCACTGAAGCTTTCTTT. It yields the protein CASSRTNMGTEAFF.

This chain links TRBV19 with TRBJ1-5; 7 bases are a match to TRBD1. The CDR3 length is 15 residues. CDR1 and CDR2 (germline): LNHDA, SQIVND (reference sequence). V dropped 6 bases and J dropped 7; count of bases not matched to a gene: 12. CDR3 in amino acids: CASSQDRVVEQPQHF. The CDR3 nucleotides are TGTGCCAGTAGCCAAGACAGGGTCGTAGAGCAGCCCCAGCATTTT.

CDR3 DNA sequence: TGTGCCAGCAGCTTATGGGCAAATGAAAAACTGTTTTTT. This translates into CASSLWANEKLFF. This chain uses TRBV11-2 with TRBJ1-4, with no clear D. This CDR3 is 13 amino acids long. CDR1 and CDR2 from the germline V gene are SGHAT and FQNNGV. V shed 2 bases and J shed 5 bases, with 6 bases lying between them.

This rearrangement joins TRBV4-2 to TRBJ1-4; D perhaps matches TRBD1 (5 bases). The V and J ends lost 0 bases and 10 bases respectively, with 30 bases between them. The CDR3 has 20 amino acids. CDR1 and CDR2 from the germline V gene are LGHNA and YNFKEQ. The CDR3 loop reads CASSQEGNFQGLSNSGKLFF. The CDR3, as DNA: TGTGCCAGCAGCCAAGAGGGGAATTTTCAGGGCCTCAGCAACTCGGGAAAACTGTTTTTT.

This sequence joins TRBV6-1 and TRBJ1-2; D unresolved. Trimming removed 2 bases from V and 7 bases from J, with 17 bases in between. Germline V CDR1 and CDR2: MNHNS, SASEGT. There are 15 residues in the CDR3. The CDR3 is CASSELTTGVGGYTF. DNA of the CDR3: TGTGCCAGCAGTGAACTTACGACCGGGGTTGGTGGCTACACCTTC.

There are a few counts of this clone. The chain employs TRBV12-5 and TRBJ2-1; no firm D call. The ends were cut back, 2 bases at V and 1 base at J, with 15 bases in the middle. Germline assignment: CDR1 LGHNT and CDR2 FRNRAP. The CDR3 contains 17 residues. The CDR3 DNA sequence: TGTGCTAGTGGTTTGCCGTCAGTCTCGAATTCCTACAATGAGCAGTTCTTC. Translated: CASGLPSVSNSYNEQFF.

The J gene is TRBJ2-7, the V gene TRBV19, with a possible D match to TRBD1 (6 bases). Trimming pared 7 bases from V and 3 bases from J, leaving 16 bases between. The CDR3 contains 14 residues. CDR1 and CDR2 (germline): LNHDA, SQIVND (reference sequence). This CDR3 is CASNTGTPNYEQYF. The CDR3 DNA reads TGTGCCAGTAATACCGGGACACCAAACTACGAGCAGTACTTC.